This TCR beta chain was recovered during a study of T cell responses to AZD1222 COVID-19 vaccine. Study background: Second doses at about 4 or about 12 weeks were pooled.

Per germline, CDR1 LGHNT and CDR2 FRNRAP. J gave up 0 bases and V 6 bases, and 6 bases lay outside the gene matches. The CDR3 is 16 amino acids. Only in-frame clones appear in the TCRdb table, and some are missing; sequencing was by immunoSEQ multiplex PCR. The sample has about 140,000 clones; 80% to 90% are singletons. On this clone itself: Its specificity is not known.

Study-wide points: Unmutated variant regions are reportedly targeted by nearly half of spike-specific TCRs. Increases in Spike-specific TCR breadth and depth were seen after two AZD1222 doses. Donors in the cohort were predominantly white British and more often female, and clonal diversity was possibly underestimated.

The receptor was isolated from an adult in good health. This chain joins TRBV12-5 and TRBJ2-1; TRBD1 matches 9 bases. This material consisted of peripheral blood, taken on day 0 of AZD1222 vaccination. Written as DNA, the CDR3 is TGTGCTAGTGGGAGGGACAGGGAAAGCTCCTACAATGAGCAGTTCTTC. This translates into CASGRDRESSYNEQFF.